The rows below give T cell receptor beta chains drawn from one sample of a study of T cell responses to AZD1222 COVID-19 vaccine. TCRdb's table, derived via immunoSEQ multiplex PCR, lists solely in-frame clones and lacks some. This table holds about 130,000 clones, 88% found once. The sequencing used peripheral blood, collected on day 0 of MenACWY control vaccination. These receptors were collected from an adult in good health. Both conserved end residues are part of each CDR3. The D gene is left open where the match is weak. Rows may omit the clone size; those that give it use once, few, many or a size class.

cdr3_nt cdr3_aa d_call clone_size j_call v_call
TGTGCCAGCAGAAGCTCCTATAATTCACCCCTCCACTTT CASRSSYNSPLHF - - TRBJ1-6 TRBV11-2
TGTGCCAGTAGTATTGGTACCGGGACAGGGGGCTATGGCAATCAGCCCCAGCATTTT CASSIGTGTGGYGNQPQHF TRBD1 - TRBJ1-5 TRBV19
TGTGCCACCAGTGATCCGGACCAGGGGACAGGGGAGCAGTACTTC CATSDPDQGTGEQYF TRBD1 - TRBJ2-7 TRBV24-1
TGTGCCAGCAGCCCGCAGGGACTAGCGTGGTTTGACACCGGGGAGCTGTTTTTT CASSPQGLAWFDTGELFF TRBD2 once TRBJ2-2 TRBV7-3
TGTGCCAGCATGATCAGGGTCGAAGGCGAGCAGTACTTC CASMIRVEGEQYF - - TRBJ2-7 TRBV5-4
TGTGCCAGCAGCCTTCTCCCAGGTGTAACCGGGGAGCTGTTTTTT CASSLLPGVTGELFF - - TRBJ2-2 TRBV28
TGTGCCAGTAGTATCACCACAGGGTACAAAACCCGGGAGGAGCTGTTTTTT CASSITTGYKTREELFF - - TRBJ2-2 TRBV19
TGTGCCAGTAGTACCGGACAGGGAAACATTCAGTACTTC CASSTGQGNIQYF TRBD1 - TRBJ2-4 TRBV19
TGTGCCCCCAGCCGGAACCGGGGCAGGGGGCATGTTCTTAGCAATCAGCCCCAGCATTTT CAPSRNRGRGHVLSNQPQHF TRBD1 - TRBJ1-5 TRBV14
TGCAGCGTTGGGTCTAAACTAGCGGGAGAAATCAAGGAGCAGTACTTC CSVGSKLAGEIKEQYF TRBD2 - TRBJ2-7 TRBV29-1
TGTGCCAGTAACCTAATTGGGAGCACTGAAGCTTTCTTT CASNLIGSTEAFF - - TRBJ1-1 TRBV19
TGTGCCAGCAGTGCTAGCGGTAGCTCCTACAATGAGCAGTTCTTC CASSASGSSYNEQFF TRBD2 - TRBJ2-1 TRBV2
TGTGCCAGCAGTTTAGGAGCCTTGTTGGTTTTCTTT CASSLGALLVFF - once TRBJ1-1 TRBV12-3/TRBV12-4
TGTGCCACCAGTGATACCACGGGAGGGGCAGATACGCAGTATTTT CATSDTTGGADTQYF TRBD2 - TRBJ2-3 TRBV24-1
TGTGCCAGCAGGAAGAGGGGAGGAGGTAACTATGGCTACACCTTC CASRKRGGGNYGYTF - - TRBJ1-2 TRBV5-6
TGCGTCCAGAGACTAGCGGGAGGCCCAAACACCGGGGAGCTGTTTTTT CVQRLAGGPNTGELFF TRBD2 - TRBJ2-2 TRBV5-1
TGTGCCAGCAGCTTAAACGGCATTGAGCCCCAGCATTTT CASSLNGIEPQHF - once TRBJ1-5 TRBV7-9